The entry below describes one T cell receptor beta chain. The entry originates in a study of blood T cell repertoires in COVID-19. As for the study in general: Donors in the United States, Italy and Spain gave samples during acute or convalescent COVID-19.

The germline CDR1 and CDR2 sequences are LNHNV and YYDKDF (reference sequence). After removal of 1 base from V and 9 bases from J, the junction contained 6 bases not matched to a gene. The CDR3 loop spans 15 amino acids. The table came from immunoSEQ multiplex PCR; TCRdb's copy has only in-frame clones and leaves some out. The data show 390,000 or so clones, about 90% seen once. The sequenced material came from peripheral blood. The source is a man between 18 and 29 years old with active or convalescent COVID-19. This chain connects TRBV15 to TRBJ2-5; 12 bases match TRBD2. In DNA, the CDR3 is TGTGCCACCAGCAGAGGACTAGCGGGAGACGGGGCCCAGTACTTC. Its translation is CATSRGLAGDGAQYF.